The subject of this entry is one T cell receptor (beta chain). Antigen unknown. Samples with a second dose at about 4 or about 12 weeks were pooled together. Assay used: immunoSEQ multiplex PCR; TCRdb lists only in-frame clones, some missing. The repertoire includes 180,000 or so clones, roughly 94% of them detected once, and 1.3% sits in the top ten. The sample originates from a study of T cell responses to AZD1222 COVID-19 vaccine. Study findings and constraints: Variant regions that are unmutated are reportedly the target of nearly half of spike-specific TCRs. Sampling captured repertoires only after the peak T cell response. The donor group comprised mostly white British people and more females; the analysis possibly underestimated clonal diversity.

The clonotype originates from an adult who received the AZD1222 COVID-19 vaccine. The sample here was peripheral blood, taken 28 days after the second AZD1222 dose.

CDR3 bases: TGTGCCAGCACCCTGAGCGTGTTTTATAGCAATCAGCCCCAGCATTTT. Translated, it gives CASTLSVFYSNQPQHF. The chain employs TRBV21-1 and TRBJ1-5. TRBV21-1 is an annotated pseudogene. The CDR3 runs 16 residues.